This T cell receptor (beta chain) was captured in a study of shared clonotypes between healthy human individuals. Study details: Each donor's CD4 naive and CD4 memory cells filled three plates apiece, CD8 naive two, and CD8 memory one. Study-level points and caveats: The donor pool, a small one, limited the genetic and exposure-history diversity represented.

Every immunoSEQ plate was one replicate of a subset's evenly spread DNA. Using immunoSEQ multiplex PCR, the repertoire was profiled, and TCRdb retains in-frame clones only, with some absent. This sample carries 80,000 to 100,000 clones, around 68% of them seen once, and the ten largest clones take 50%. Only a few counts were recorded for this clone. Its antigen is unidentified. This CDR3 region has 13 residues. Germline lookup yields CDR1 SNHLY and CDR2 FYNNEI. The J segment lost 11 bases and the V segment lost 6 bases, leaving 12 bases of the junction unmatched. Input material: memory CD8+ T cells sorted from blood. Subset given: CD45RO+ cells pooled with CCR7-negative TemRA cells. This chain connects TRBV2 to TRBJ1-1; 7 nucleotides match TRBD1. The clonotype was recovered from a man younger than 45 in good health. CDR3 sequence reads: CASRQDSQGPAFF. CDR3 DNA sequence: TGTGCCAGCAGGCAAGATTCACAGGGGCCGGCTTTCTTT. The whole variable domain, filled in from reference TRBV2 and TRBJ1-1, reads EPEVTQTPSHQVTQMGQEVILRCVPISNHLYFYWYRQILGQKVEFLVSFYNNEISEKSEIFDDQFSVERPDGSNFTLKIRSTKLEDSAMYFCASRQDSQGPAFFGQGTRLTVV.